This T cell receptor beta chain was obtained from a study of T cells in localized non-small cell lung cancer. The method was immunoSEQ multiplex PCR; TCRdb's version includes in-frame clones alone and lacks a portion of them. This repertoire shows 30,000 to 45,000 clones, about 83% found once; its top ten account for 6.5% to 9%. Trimming at V came to 4 bases and at J to 1 base, leaving 8 bases not matched to a gene. This CDR3 spans 17 amino acids. Germline loops: CDR1 SGHRS, CDR2 YFSETQ. This specimen was peripheral blood, taken before any cancer treatment. The chain employs TRBV5-1 and TRBJ2-6, with TRBD2 matching over 7 bases. The origin of this receptor is a woman aged 35 to 70 with stage I lung adenocarcinoma. The DNA for the CDR3 is TGCGCCAGCAGCGCGGGAGTCGCGGCTTCTGGGGCCAACGTCCTGACTTTC. It yields the protein CASSAGVAASGANVLTF.